What follows are 29 T cell receptor beta chains derived from one specimen sequenced in a study of T cell clonality in common variable immunodeficiency. Study results and caveats: Reportedly, TCR beta sequences from common variable immunodeficiency showed fewer deletions and N-nucleotide insertions.

Data came from immunoSEQ multiplex PCR; TCRdb stores just in-frame clones and leaves some out. The repertoire consists of 40,000 to 50,000 clones, none detected only once. No antigens are known for them. Sequenced sample: peripheral blood mononuclear cells. The receptors were sampled from a human donor with common variable immunodeficiency.

On this clone: The read terminates 3 residues ahead of where the CDR3 ends, so the germline J gene completes it. The chain is built from TRBV19 and TRBJ2-1; no clear D. The CDR3 has 12 amino acids. Trimming removed 6 bases at V and 7 bases at J, with 10 bases between. CDR1 LNHDA and CDR2 SQIVND come from the germline V gene (reference sequence). The CDR3 region is CASRPAGNEQFF. CDR3 bases read: TGTGCCAGTAGACCCGCCGGGAATGAG. The complete variable domain, with remaining parts taken from reference TRBV19 and TRBJ2-1, reads DGGITQSPKYLFRKEGQNVTLSCEQNLNHDAMYWYRQDPGQGLRLIYYSQIVNDFQKGDIAEGYSVSREKKESFPLTVTSAQKNPTAFYLCASRPAGNEQFFGPGTRLTVL.

Regarding this clone: The observed sequence ends 3 residues before the CDR3 terminus, with the missing tail filled in from the germline J gene. The rearrangement links TRBV18 to TRBJ1-6, with a tentative D call TRBD1 (5 bases). V shed 5 bases and J shed 7 bases, with 15 bases lying between them. In germline, CDR1 is KGHSH, CDR2 LQKENI. This CDR3 comprises 15 residues. The CDR3 protein is CASSYGTLGNSPLHF. The covered CDR3 bases are TGTGCCAGCTCATACGGGACTCTGGGGAATTCACCC.

This clone was counted at least ten times. The read falls 3 residues short of the CDR3 end, and the missing part is taken from the germline J gene. The V gene is TRBV5-6, the J gene TRBJ2-3, with D maybe TRBD2 (6 bases). There are 15 residues in the CDR3. V was clipped by 3 bases and J by 2 bases, with 13 bases between them. CDR1 is SGHDT and CDR2 is YYEEEE in the germline V gene. The CDR3 loop is CASSSLAAYTDTQYF. CDR3 DNA (partial): TGTGCCAGCAGCTCTTTAGCGGCGTACACAGATACG.

This clone was observed at least ten times. The CDR3 spells CASSHTGGPYGYTF. CDR3 DNA (partial): TGTGCCAGCAGCCATACAGGGGGCCCCTATGGC. The chain couples TRBV7-9 to TRBJ1-2; the match to TRBD1 covers 9 bases. The read ends 3 residues before the CDR3 terminus; that terminus is restored from the germline J gene. The V gene end was trimmed by 5 bases and the J gene end by 4 bases; junction bases not matched to a gene: 5. Germline assignment: CDR1 SEHNR and CDR2 FQNEAQ (reference sequence). There are 14 residues in the CDR3.

This clone was seen many times. The read finishes 3 residues shy of the CDR3 end, and the germline J gene is used to complete it. This chain links TRBV7-3 with TRBJ2-2; D remains ambiguous. The V and J ends lost 1 base and 5 bases respectively, with 14 bases between them. The length of the CDR3 is 16 residues. In germline, CDR1 is SGHTA, CDR2 FQGTGA. The covered CDR3 bases are TGTGCCAGCAGCTTAAAAGGGTACCTGGGTACCGGGGAG. Residues: CASSLKGYLGTGE. In full, the CDR3 is CASSLKGYLGTGELFF.

Partial CDR3 DNA: TGCAGTGCTAGGGGACTAGCGTCCCACGAG. Translation: CSARGLASHE. The entire CDR3 protein reads CSARGLASHEQYF. This chain joins TRBV20-1 and TRBJ2-7, with TRBD2 matching 10 bases. The DNA ends 3 residues before the CDR3 does, and the rest of the CDR3 is filled in from the germline J gene. Trimming took 3 bases from V and 5 from J; bases not matched to a gene: 4. Germline CDR1 DFQATT, CDR2 SNEGSKA (reference sequence). The CDR3 has 13 residues.

This clone appeared many times. The CDR3 end is not reached by the read, which stops 3 residues before it; the germline J gene fills it in. The chain couples TRBV7-9 to TRBJ2-7; 9 positions match TRBD1. Looked up from germline, CDR1 is SEHNR and CDR2 is FQNEAQ (reference sequence). The CDR3 length is 15 residues. Trimming at V came to 6 bases and at J to 3 bases, leaving 9 bases not matched to a gene. CDR3 bases read: TGTGCCAGCAGTGGACCGGGACAGGGTTTCTACGAG. It encodes CASSGPGQGFYE. The full CDR3 reads CASSGPGQGFYEQYF.

The table lists this clone with a few counts. The CDR3 goes on 3 residues after the read ends, and that part is filled in from the germline J gene. The chain combines TRBV7-9 with TRBJ1-1; D not certain. Trimming left V 5 bases short and J 3 bases short, with 10 bases between. This CDR3 is 13 amino acids long. CDR1 is SEHNR and CDR2 is FQNEAQ in the germline V gene (reference sequence). The CDR3 bases that were read are TGTGCCAGCAGCGCCTTCCGCGACACTGAA. This encodes CASSAFRDTE. The CDR3 in full is CASSAFRDTEAFF.

The table lists this clone with many counts. The missing CDR3 end, 3 residues past where the read stops, is filled in from the germline J gene. The chain joins TRBV10-3 to TRBJ1-4, with 9 positions matching TRBD1. Germline CDR1 ENHRY, CDR2 SYGVKD. CDR3 length: 13 amino acids. After removal of 11 bases from V and 6 bases from J, the junction contained 7 bases not matched to a gene. CDR3 in amino acids: CAVRQGEHEKLFF. Incomplete CDR3 DNA: TGTGCCGTACGACAGGGGGAGCATGAAAAA.

The sequenced part of the CDR3 DNA is TGTGCCAGTAGTCCCTCTCCTATTCGAGCCAAAAACATT. Translating it yields CASSPSPIRAKNI. The complete CDR3 sequence is CASSPSPIRAKNIQYF. The chain links TRBV19 to TRBJ2-4; no reliable D call. The sequence runs out 3 residues before the end of the CDR3; the remainder is reconstructed from the germline J gene. V was pared by 5 bases and J by 0 bases, with 14 bases between. The CDR3 runs to 16 residues. Germline CDR1 reads LNHDA; CDR2 reads SQIVND (reference sequence).

Ten or more counts support this clone. The CDR3 extends 3 residues past the end of the read, so its final part is completed from the germline J gene. The rearrangement links TRBV5-5 to TRBJ2-7, with TRBD1 identical over 7 bases. The CDR3 has 14 residues. Germline V gene data show CDR1 as SGHKS and CDR2 as YYEKEE (reference sequence). Losses at the gene ends were 2 bases for V and 0 bases for J; bases not matched to a gene: 2. The CDR3 region is CASSLWDSSYEQYF. CDR3 DNA, as far as it was read: TGTGCCAGCAGCTTATGGGACAGCTCCTACGAG. Drawing the rest from reference TRBV5-5 and TRBJ2-7, the complete variable domain is DAGVTQSPTHLIKTRGQQVTLRCSPISGHKSVSWYQQVLGQGPQFIFQYYEKEERGRGNFPDRFSARQFPNYSSELNVNALLLGDSALYLCASSLWDSSYEQYFGPGTRLTVT.

With regard to this clone: Sequencing ends 3 residues short of the CDR3 end; the germline J gene provides the rest. The V gene is TRBV19, the J gene TRBJ2-1; 7 bases are a match to TRBD2. The germline gives CDR1 LNHDA, CDR2 SQIVND (reference sequence). This CDR3 is 16 amino acids long. The junction had 3 bases not matched to a gene; V was cut back by 0 bases and J by 1 base. The CDR3 sequence: CASSIDPSGSYNEQFF. The part of the CDR3 DNA that was read is TGTGCCAGTAGTATAGATCCTAGCGGATCCTACAATGAG. The variable domain in full, with the rest retrieved from reference TRBV19 and TRBJ2-1, is DGGITQSPKYLFRKEGQNVTLSCEQNLNHDAMYWYRQDPGQGLRLIYYSQIVNDFQKGDIAEGYSVSREKKESFPLTVTSAQKNPTAFYLCASSIDPSGSYNEQFFGPGTRLTVL.

This clone was recorded a few times. The read finishes 3 residues shy of the CDR3 end, and the germline J gene is used to complete it. V usage is TRBV5-1 and J usage is TRBJ2-2; D may be TRBD2 (6 bases). The CDR3 spans 14 residues. Germline CDR1 reads SGHRS; CDR2 reads YFSETQ. V was cut by 0 bases and J by 7 bases, with 10 bases left in between. Partial CDR3 DNA: TGCGCCAGCAGCTTGGAAAACGGGGGCGGGGAG. It specifies CASSLENGGGE. The whole CDR3 sequence is CASSLENGGGELFF.

This clone was detected ten times or more. Read coverage stops 3 residues before the CDR3 terminus; the germline J gene supplies the remainder. Other DNA sequences from this sample encode an identical CDR3 as well. J is TRBJ2-1 and V is TRBV2; D is possibly TRBD2 (5 bases). V lost 2 bases and J lost 2, with 10 bases in between. The germline V gene has CDR1 SNHLY and CDR2 FYNNEI. There are 15 residues in the CDR3. CDR3 DNA, as far as it was read: TGTGCCAGCAGTGAACTCAGCGGTGCCTACAATGAG. Translation gives CASSELSGAYNE. The CDR3 as a whole reads CASSELSGAYNEQFF.

This clone was seen a few times. The read halts 3 residues ahead of the CDR3 end, with the missing end drawn from the germline J gene. The chain combines TRBV7-2 with TRBJ2-5; 14 bases fit TRBD2. The V gene's germline CDR1 is SGHTA and CDR2 FQGNSA. The trim removed 4 bases at V and 5 bases at J, leaving 3 bases unmatched. CDR3 length equals 15 residues. CDR3 DNA, as far as it was read: TGTGCCAGCAGCTGGACTAGCGGGGGGCGGGAGACC. Its protein is CASSWTSGGRET. The full CDR3 sequence reads CASSWTSGGRETQYF. The full variable domain, with the rest looked up from reference TRBV7-2 and TRBJ2-5, is GAGVSQSPSNKVTEKGKDVELRCDPISGHTALYWYRQSLGQGLEFLIYFQGNSAPDKSGLPSDRFSAERTGGSVSTLTIQRTQQEDSAVYLCASSWTSGGRETQYFGPGTRLLVL.

This clone was picked up a small number of times. The observed sequence ends 3 residues before the CDR3 terminus, with the missing tail filled in from the germline J gene. The genes are TRBV29-1 and TRBJ1-4, with 11 bases matching TRBD1. The trim removed 2 bases at V and 10 bases at J, leaving 9 bases unmatched. This CDR3 region has 15 residues. Germline assignment: CDR1 SQVTM and CDR2 ANQGSEA. The CDR3 bases that were read are TGCAGCGTTGAATCGCCGGGACAGGGGGTAGGAAAA. Its translation: CSVESPGQGVGK. The full-length CDR3 reads as CSVESPGQGVGKLFF.

A few counts support this clone. The CDR3 end falls 3 residues outside the read, so it is completed with the germline J gene. This sequence joins TRBV5-1 and TRBJ1-2, with 8 bases fitting TRBD1. Germline V CDR1 and CDR2: SGHRS, YFSETQ. V was pared by 5 bases and J by 4 bases, with 7 bases of the junction left unmatched. The CDR3 has 14 amino acids. Incomplete CDR3 DNA: TGCGCCAGCAGTTACGACAGGGGCGGCTATGGC. It translates to CASSYDRGGYG. The full CDR3 is CASSYDRGGYGYTF.

This clone was counted at least ten times. The read falls 3 residues short of the CDR3 end, and the missing part is taken from the germline J gene. V usage is TRBV11-3 and J usage is TRBJ2-4; D perhaps matches TRBD1 (6 bases). This CDR3 has 14 residues. Germline V lookup: CDR1 SGHNT, CDR2 YENEEA. V was cut by 4 bases and J by 6 bases, with 13 bases left in between. CDR3 DNA, as far as it was read: TGTGCCAGCAGCTCCCACGGCAGGGGAAACATT. Amino acids: CASSSHGRGNI. The full CDR3 protein is CASSSHGRGNIQYF.

This clone has at least ten counts. The read gets to within 3 residues of the CDR3 end, and the germline J gene fills in the rest. The chain is built from TRBV30 and TRBJ1-1; D is undetermined. With 0 bases removed from V and 6 bases from J, the gap between germline ends came to 5 bases. There are 11 residues in the CDR3. CDR1 and CDR2 (germline): GTSNPN, SVGIG (reference sequence). The part of the CDR3 DNA that was read is TGTGCCTGGAGTGTACTGGCTGAA. Its translation is CAWSVLAE. The CDR3 reads in full as CAWSVLAEAFF.

Concerning this clone: The sequenced fragment ends 3 residues before the CDR3 boundary, so the rest is inferred from the germline J gene. The chain couples TRBV5-1 to TRBJ2-5, with D perhaps TRBD2 (6 bases). Germline assignment: CDR1 SGHRS and CDR2 YFSETQ. V lost 4 bases to trimming and J lost 5 bases, with 9 bases between them. The CDR3 sequence is 12 residues long. Here the CDR3 reads CASSPGGETQYF. The DNA read from the CDR3 is TGCGCCAGCAGCCCTGGGGGGGAGACC. The whole variable domain, remainder taken from reference TRBV5-1 and TRBJ2-5, is KAGVTQTPRYLIKTRGQQVTLSCSPISGHRSVSWYQQTPGQGLQFLFEYFSETQRNKGNFPGRFSGRQFSNSRSEMNVSTLELGDSALYLCASSPGGETQYFGPGTRLLVL.

Many counts were recorded for this clone. Read data end 3 residues before the CDR3 end; the end is taken from the germline J gene. This chain connects TRBV7-9 to TRBJ2-1, with D possibly matching TRBD1 (6 bases). V lost 5 bases and J lost 0, with 11 bases in between. The CDR3 is 15 amino acids. The germline V gene has CDR1 SEHNR and CDR2 FQNEAQ (reference sequence). CDR3 loop: CASSPGHSSYNEQFF. The sequenced CDR3 bases are TGTGCCAGCAGCCCGGGACATTCCTCCTACAATGAG.

With regard to this clone: The sequenced fragment ends 3 residues before the CDR3 boundary, so the rest is inferred from the germline J gene. The genes are TRBV11-2 and TRBJ2-5, with TRBD2 identical over 9 bases. In germline, CDR1 is SGHAT, CDR2 FQNNGV. The J segment lost 5 bases and the V segment lost 1 base, leaving 2 bases of the junction unmatched. There are 14 residues in the CDR3. The sequenced CDR3 bases are TGTGCCAGCAGCTTAGGTAGCGGGAGCGAGACC. Amino acid sequence: CASSLGSGSET. The CDR3, in full, reads CASSLGSGSETQYF.

This clone was counted at least ten times. The missing CDR3 end, 3 residues past where the read stops, is filled in from the germline J gene. The chain couples TRBV18 to TRBJ2-2; TRBD2 matches 9 bases. This CDR3 comprises 16 residues. V dropped 5 bases and J dropped 0; count of bases not matched to a gene: 4. Germline assignment: CDR1 KGHSH and CDR2 LQKENI. CDR3 amino acids: CASSSRLAANTGELFF. The sequenced CDR3 bases are TGTGCCAGCTCATCCCGACTAGCGGCGAACACCGGGGAG.

This clone was counted at least ten times. The sequence runs out 3 residues before the end of the CDR3; the remainder is reconstructed from the germline J gene. The chain carries TRBV20-1 and TRBJ2-1; the match to TRBD1 covers 7 bases. V was pared by 6 bases and J by 3 bases, with 8 bases of the junction left unmatched. This CDR3 region has 14 residues. The germline V gene encodes CDR1 DFQATT and CDR2 SNEGSKA (reference sequence). Partial CDR3 DNA: TGCAGTGCCTATCGACAGGGAAACTACAATGAG. Translated, it gives CSAYRQGNYNE. The entire CDR3 sequence reads CSAYRQGNYNEQFF.

A few counts support this clone. The chain's CDR3 is CASSLADRGQSNYGYTF. The sequenced part of the CDR3 DNA is TGTGCCAGCAGCTTAGCCGACAGGGGCCAATCTAACTATGGC. This chain links TRBV7-8 with TRBJ1-2; 8 bases are shared with TRBD1. The read finishes 3 residues shy of the CDR3 end, and the germline J gene is used to complete it. V gave up 0 bases and J gave up 0 bases; unmatched junction bases: 6. CDR3 length: 17 residues. Germline lookup yields CDR1 SGHVS and CDR2 FQNEAQ.

This clone came up many times. The read comes to an end 3 residues before the CDR3 does, leaving the germline J gene to fill in the end. The chain joins TRBV20-1 to TRBJ2-5; TRBD1 is a possible D gene (5 bases). Per germline, CDR1 DFQATT and CDR2 SNEGSKA (reference sequence). V dropped 6 bases and J dropped 0 bases, with 14 bases sitting between them. The CDR3 sequence is 14 residues long. The CDR3 bases that were read are TGCAGTGCAGCCCCAGGGTTATACCAAGAGACC. Translated, it gives CSAAPGLYQET. Given in full, the CDR3 is CSAAPGLYQETQYF.

This clone was seen repeatedly, ten times or more. The read ends 3 residues early relative to the CDR3; the germline J gene fills the gap. The chain carries TRBV19 and TRBJ2-1; D not certain. The CDR3 spans 14 residues. V lost 3 bases and J 5 bases, leaving 11 bases between the germline ends. Germline CDR1 is LNHDA and CDR2 is SQIVND (reference sequence). The part of the CDR3 DNA that was read is TGTGCCAGTAGTATGAGTCAGGTGAACAATGAG. It specifies CASSMSQVNNE. The full CDR3 protein reads CASSMSQVNNEQFF.

This clone was seen a few times. The observed sequence ends 3 residues before the CDR3 terminus, with the missing tail filled in from the germline J gene. The rearrangement uses TRBV2 and TRBJ2-2; 9 bases are shared with TRBD2. The CDR3 consists of 15 residues. Germline lookup yields CDR1 SNHLY and CDR2 FYNNEI. After removal of 8 bases from V and 5 bases from J, the junction contained 9 bases not matched to a gene. The CDR3 loop is CASATLSGRTGELFF. CDR3 DNA (partial): TGTGCCAGCGCCACATTGAGCGGGAGGACCGGGGAG.

As to this clone: The CDR3 goes on 3 residues after the read ends, and that part is filled in from the germline J gene. V and J are TRBV19 and TRBJ2-7; TRBD1 aligns across 7 bases. The V segment lost 3 bases and the J segment 3 bases; nucleotides outside the gene matches: 5. The CDR3 runs 14 residues. CDR1 is LNHDA and CDR2 is SQIVND in the germline V gene (reference sequence). The CDR3 sequence: CASSIGTELYEQYF. The covered CDR3 bases are TGTGCCAGTAGTATCGGGACAGAACTCTACGAG.